The present entry profiles one T cell receptor beta chain with its context. Its target is unknown. Produced via immunoSEQ multiplex PCR; TCRdb's table is partial and in-frame only. The repertoire has about 47,000 clones, around 84% of them found once; the top ten carry approximately 24%. These data come from a study of OX40 agonist ivuxolimab in advanced cancers. Across the whole study: Allowance was made for prior anti-PD-1, anti-PD-L1 or anti-CTLA-4 therapy, and 40% to 45% had some. Regarding the study as a whole: Compared with CD4+, CD8+ T cells on average had more expanded clones.

The length of the CDR3 is 17 residues. The junction had 18 bases not matched to a gene; V was cut back by 8 bases and J by 4 bases. The germline V gene has CDR1 SGHTA and CDR2 FQGNSA. The sample consisted of CD4+ or CD8+ T cells sorted from blood, taken in a trial of the OX40 agonist ivuxolimab. This clonotype was sampled from an adult with an advanced solid tumor such as melanoma, head and neck, liver or kidney cancer. This chain uses TRBV7-2 with TRBJ2-3; 7 bases agree with TRBD2. CDR3 loop: CASVLRPGEGIADTQYF. CDR3 nucleotides: TGTGCCAGCGTGCTGCGCCCTGGGGAGGGGATCGCAGATACGCAGTATTTT. Using reference TRBV7-2 and TRBJ2-3 for the parts outside the CDR3, the full variable domain is GAGVSQSPSNKVTEKGKDVELRCDPISGHTALYWYRQSLGQGLEFLIYFQGNSAPDKSGLPSDRFSAERTGGSVSTLTIQRTQQEDSAVYLCASVLRPGEGIADTQYFGPGTRLTVL.